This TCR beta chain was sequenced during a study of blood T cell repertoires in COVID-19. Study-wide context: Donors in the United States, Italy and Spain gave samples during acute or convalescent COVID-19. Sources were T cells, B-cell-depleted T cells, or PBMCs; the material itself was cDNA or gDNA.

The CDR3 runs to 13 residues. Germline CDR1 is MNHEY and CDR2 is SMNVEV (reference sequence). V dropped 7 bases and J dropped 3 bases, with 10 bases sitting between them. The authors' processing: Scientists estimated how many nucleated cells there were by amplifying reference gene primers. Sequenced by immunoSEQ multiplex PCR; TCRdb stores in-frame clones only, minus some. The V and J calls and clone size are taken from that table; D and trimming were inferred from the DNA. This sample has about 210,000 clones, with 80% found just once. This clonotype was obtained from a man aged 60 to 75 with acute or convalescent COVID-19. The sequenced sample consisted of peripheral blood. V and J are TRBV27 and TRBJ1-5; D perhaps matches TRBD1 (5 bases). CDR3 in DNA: TGTGCCAGCACCCGGGGGTTCAATCAGCCCCAGCATTTT. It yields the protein CASTRGFNQPQHF.